This T cell receptor (beta chain) was identified in a study of CD8+ T cells in alopecia areata. This clone has just a few counts. Once RNA had been extracted, it was reverse transcribed into cDNA to act as the sequencing template. Method: immunoSEQ multiplex PCR; TCRdb's copy keeps in-frame clones and lacks some. In the table there are about 150,000 clones, less than 65% of which are singletons. The germline V and J ends were trimmed by 1 base and 7 bases, with 9 bases remaining between them. Germline-derived CDR1 and CDR2 are SGHDN and FVKESK. The CDR3 is 13 amino acids. The source material was CD8+ T cells sorted from blood. The TCR was taken from a human donor in good health. The V gene is TRBV14, the J gene TRBJ2-3, with no clear D. As DNA, the CDR3 is TGTGCCAGCAGCCAAGTCGGATGGAATACGCAGTATTTT. Protein product: CASSQVGWNTQYF.